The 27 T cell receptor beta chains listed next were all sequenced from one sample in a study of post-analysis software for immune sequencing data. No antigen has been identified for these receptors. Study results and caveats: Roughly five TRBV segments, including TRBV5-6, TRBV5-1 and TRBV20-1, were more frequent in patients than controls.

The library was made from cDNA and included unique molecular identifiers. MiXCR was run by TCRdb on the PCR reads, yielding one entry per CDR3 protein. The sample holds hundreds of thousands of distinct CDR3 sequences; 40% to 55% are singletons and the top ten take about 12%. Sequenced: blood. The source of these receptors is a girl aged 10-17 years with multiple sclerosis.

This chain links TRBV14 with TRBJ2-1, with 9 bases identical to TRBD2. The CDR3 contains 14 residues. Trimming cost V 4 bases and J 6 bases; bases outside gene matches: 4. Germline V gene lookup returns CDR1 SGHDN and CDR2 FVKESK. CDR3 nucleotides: TGTGCCAGCAGCCGACTAGCGGAAACCAATGAGCAGTTCTTC. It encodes CASSRLAETNEQFF.

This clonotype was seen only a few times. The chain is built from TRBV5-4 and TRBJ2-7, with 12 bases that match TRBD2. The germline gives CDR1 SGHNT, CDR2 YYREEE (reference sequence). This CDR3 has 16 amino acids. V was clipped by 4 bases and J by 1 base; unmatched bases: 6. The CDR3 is CASSPGTSGQSYEQYF. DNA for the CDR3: TGTGCCAGCAGCCCAGGGACTAGCGGGCAATCCTACGAGCAGTACTTC. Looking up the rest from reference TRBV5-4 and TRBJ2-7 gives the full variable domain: ETGVTQSPTHLIKTRGQQVTLRCSSQSGHNTVSWYQQALGQGPQFIFQYYREEENGRGNFPPRFSGLQFPNYSSELNVNALELDDSALYLCASSPGTSGQSYEQYFGPGTRLTVT.

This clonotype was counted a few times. The CDR3 reads CASSQVHTTYEQYF. CDR3 nucleotide sequence: TGCGCCAGCAGCCAAGTCCACACCACCTACGAGCAGTACTTC. This chain joins TRBV4-3 and TRBJ2-7; D not certain. V was pared by 1 base and J by 2 bases, with 9 bases between. Germline V CDR1 and CDR2: LGHNA, YSLEER. The CDR3 length is 14 residues.

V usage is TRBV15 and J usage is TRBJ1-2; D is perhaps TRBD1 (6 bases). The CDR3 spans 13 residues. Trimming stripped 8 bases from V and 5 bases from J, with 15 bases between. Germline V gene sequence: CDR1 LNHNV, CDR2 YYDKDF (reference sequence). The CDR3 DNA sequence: TGTGCCACCCAACGACACACAGGGTATGGCTACACCTTC. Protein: CATQRHTGYGYTF.

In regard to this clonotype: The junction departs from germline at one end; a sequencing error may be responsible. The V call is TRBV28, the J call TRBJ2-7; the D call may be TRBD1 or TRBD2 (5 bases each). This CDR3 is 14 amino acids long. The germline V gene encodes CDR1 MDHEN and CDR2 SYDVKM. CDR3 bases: TGTGCCGGCAGCCTACCCGGGACCCTCTACGAGCAGTACTTC. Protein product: CAGSLPGTLYEQYF.

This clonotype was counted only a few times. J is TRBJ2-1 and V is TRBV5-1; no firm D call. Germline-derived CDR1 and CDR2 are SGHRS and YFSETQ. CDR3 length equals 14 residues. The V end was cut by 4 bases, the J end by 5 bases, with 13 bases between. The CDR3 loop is CASSPQARDNEQFF. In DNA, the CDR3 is TGCGCCAGCAGCCCCCAAGCGCGAGACAATGAGCAGTTCTTC. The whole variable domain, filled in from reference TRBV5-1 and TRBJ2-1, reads KAGVTQTPRYLIKTRGQQVTLSCSPISGHRSVSWYQQTPGQGLQFLFEYFSETQRNKGNFPGRFSGRQFSNSRSEMNVSTLELGDSALYLCASSPQARDNEQFFGPGTRLTVL.

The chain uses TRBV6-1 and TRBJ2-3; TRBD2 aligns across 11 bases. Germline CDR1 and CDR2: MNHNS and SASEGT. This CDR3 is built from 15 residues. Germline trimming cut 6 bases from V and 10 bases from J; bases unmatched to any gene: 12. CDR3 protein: CASSNSGRAWGSQYF. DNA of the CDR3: TGTGCCAGCAGCAATAGCGGGAGGGCCTGGGGGTCGCAGTATTTT.

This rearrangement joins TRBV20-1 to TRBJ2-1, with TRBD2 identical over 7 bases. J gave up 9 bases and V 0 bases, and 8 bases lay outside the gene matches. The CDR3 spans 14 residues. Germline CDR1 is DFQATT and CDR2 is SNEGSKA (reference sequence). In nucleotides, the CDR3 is TGCAGTGCTAGAGAGAGAGGGAGGGCGGGTGAGCAGTTCTTC. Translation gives CSARERGRAGEQFF.

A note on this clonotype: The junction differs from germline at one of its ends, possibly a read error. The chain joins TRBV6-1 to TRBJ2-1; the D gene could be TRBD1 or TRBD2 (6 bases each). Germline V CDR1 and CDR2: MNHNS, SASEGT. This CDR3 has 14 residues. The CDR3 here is CASSGTSWDNAQFF. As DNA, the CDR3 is TGTGCCAGCAGTGGAACTAGCTGGGACAATGCGCAGTTCTTC.

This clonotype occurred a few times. The DNA for the CDR3 is TGTGCCAGCAGTTACTCGCCAGGGGCCTATGGCTACACCTTC. Translation: CASSYSPGAYGYTF. V gene TRBV6-5 combines with J gene TRBJ1-2, with D maybe TRBD1 (6 bases). V dropped 0 bases and J dropped 4 bases, with 9 bases sitting between them. The germline V gene has CDR1 MNHEY and CDR2 SVGAGI. CDR3 length: 14 amino acids.

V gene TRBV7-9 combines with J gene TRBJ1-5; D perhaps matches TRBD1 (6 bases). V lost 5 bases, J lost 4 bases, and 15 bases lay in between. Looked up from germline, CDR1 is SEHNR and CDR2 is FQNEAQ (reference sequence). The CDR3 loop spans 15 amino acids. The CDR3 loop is CASSQGRSRNQPQHF. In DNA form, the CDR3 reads TGTGCCAGCAGCCAGGGGAGAAGTAGGAATCAGCCCCAGCATTTT.

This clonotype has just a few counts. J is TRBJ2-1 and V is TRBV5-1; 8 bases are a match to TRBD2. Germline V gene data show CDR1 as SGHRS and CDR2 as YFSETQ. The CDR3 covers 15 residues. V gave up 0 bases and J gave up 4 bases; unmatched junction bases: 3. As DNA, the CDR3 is TGCGCCAGCAGCTTGGAGTCTAGCGGGTACAATGAGCAGTTCTTC. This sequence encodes CASSLESSGYNEQFF. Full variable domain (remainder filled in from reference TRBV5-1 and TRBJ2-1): KAGVTQTPRYLIKTRGQQVTLSCSPISGHRSVSWYQQTPGQGLQFLFEYFSETQRNKGNFPGRFSGRQFSNSRSEMNVSTLELGDSALYLCASSLESSGYNEQFFGPGTRLTVL.

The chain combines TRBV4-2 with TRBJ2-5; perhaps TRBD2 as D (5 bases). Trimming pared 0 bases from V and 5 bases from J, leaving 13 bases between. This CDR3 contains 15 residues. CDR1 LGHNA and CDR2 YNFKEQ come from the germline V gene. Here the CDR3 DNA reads TGTGCCAGCAGCCAAGATACGGAGGTTTTTGAGACCCAGTACTTC. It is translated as CASSQDTEVFETQYF.

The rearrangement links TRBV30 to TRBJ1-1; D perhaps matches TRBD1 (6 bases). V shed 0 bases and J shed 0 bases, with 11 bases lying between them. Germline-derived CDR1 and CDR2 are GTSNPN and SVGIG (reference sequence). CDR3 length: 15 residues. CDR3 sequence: CAWSVRDTMNTEAFF. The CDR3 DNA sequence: TGTGCCTGGAGTGTCCGGGACACAATGAACACTGAAGCTTTCTTT. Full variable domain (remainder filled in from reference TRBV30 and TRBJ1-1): SQTIHQWPATLVQPVGSPLSLECTVEGTSNPNLYWYRQAAGRGLQLLFYSVGIGQISSEVPQNLSASRPQDRQFILSSKKLLLSDSGFYLCAWSVRDTMNTEAFFGQGTRLTVV.

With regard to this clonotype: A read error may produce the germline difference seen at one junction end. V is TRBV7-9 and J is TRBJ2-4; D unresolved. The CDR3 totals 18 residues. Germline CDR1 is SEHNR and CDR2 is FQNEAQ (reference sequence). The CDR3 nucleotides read TGTGCCAGCAGCGGCGATGGAATTCCCTCAATAGCCAAAAACATTCGGTACTTC. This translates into CASSGDGIPSIAKNIRYF. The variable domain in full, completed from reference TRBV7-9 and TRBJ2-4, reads DTGVSQNPRHKITKRGQNVTFRCDPISEHNRLYWYRQTLGQGPEFLTYFQNEAQLEKSRLLSDRFSAERPKGSFSTLEIQRTEQGDSAMYLCASSGDGIPSIAKNIRYFGAGTRLSVL.

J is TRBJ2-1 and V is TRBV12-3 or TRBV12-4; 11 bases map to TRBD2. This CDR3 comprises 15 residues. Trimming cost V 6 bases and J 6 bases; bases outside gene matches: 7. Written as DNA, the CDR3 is TGTGCCAGCAGAACTCTAGCGGGAGGAATCAATGAGCAGTTCTTC. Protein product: CASRTLAGGINEQFF.

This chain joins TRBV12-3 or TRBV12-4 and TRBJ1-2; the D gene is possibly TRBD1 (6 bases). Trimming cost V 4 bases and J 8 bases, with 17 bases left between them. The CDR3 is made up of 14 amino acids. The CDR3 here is CASSSTTGAGGYTF. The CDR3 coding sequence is TGTGCCAGCAGTTCCACGACAGGCGCCGGCGGCTACACCTTC.

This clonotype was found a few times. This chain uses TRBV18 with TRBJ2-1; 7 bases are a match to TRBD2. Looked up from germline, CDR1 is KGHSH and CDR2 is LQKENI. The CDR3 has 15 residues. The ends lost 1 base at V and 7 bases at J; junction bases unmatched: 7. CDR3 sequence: CASSPQPSGRNEQFF. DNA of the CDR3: TGTGCCAGCTCACCACAGCCTAGCGGTAGAAATGAGCAGTTCTTC. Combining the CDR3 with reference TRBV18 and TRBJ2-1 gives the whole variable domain NAGVMQNPRHLVRRRGQEARLRCSPMKGHSHVYWYRQLPEEGLKFMVYLQKENIIDESGMPKERFSAEFPKEGPSILRIQQVVRGDSAAYFCASSPQPSGRNEQFFGPGTRLTVL.

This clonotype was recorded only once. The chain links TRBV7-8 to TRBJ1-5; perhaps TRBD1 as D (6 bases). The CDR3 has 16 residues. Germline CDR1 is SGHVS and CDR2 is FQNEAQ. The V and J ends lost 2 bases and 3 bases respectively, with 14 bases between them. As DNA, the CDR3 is TGTGCCAGCAGCTTATGGCCCCGACAGGACAATCAGCCCCAGCATTTT. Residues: CASSLWPRQDNQPQHF.

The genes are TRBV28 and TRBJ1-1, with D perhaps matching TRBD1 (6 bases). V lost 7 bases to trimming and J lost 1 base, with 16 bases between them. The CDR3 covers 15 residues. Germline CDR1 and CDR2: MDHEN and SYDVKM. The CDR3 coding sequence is TGTGCCAGCAAGGATTACAGGGCCCCGAACACTGAAGCTTTCTTT. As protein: CASKDYRAPNTEAFF.

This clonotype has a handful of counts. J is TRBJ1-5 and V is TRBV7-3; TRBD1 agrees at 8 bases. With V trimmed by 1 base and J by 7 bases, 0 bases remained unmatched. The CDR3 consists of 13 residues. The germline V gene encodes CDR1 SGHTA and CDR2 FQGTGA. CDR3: CASSLRQGQPQHF. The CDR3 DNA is TGTGCCAGCAGCTTAAGACAGGGGCAGCCCCAGCATTTT.

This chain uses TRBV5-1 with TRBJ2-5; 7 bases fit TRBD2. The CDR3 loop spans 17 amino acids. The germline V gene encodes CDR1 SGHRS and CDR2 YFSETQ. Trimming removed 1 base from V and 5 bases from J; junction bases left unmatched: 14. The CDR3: CASSLMAGEGAGETQYF. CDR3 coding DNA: TGCGCCAGCAGCTTGATGGCGGGAGAAGGCGCCGGGGAGACCCAGTACTTC.

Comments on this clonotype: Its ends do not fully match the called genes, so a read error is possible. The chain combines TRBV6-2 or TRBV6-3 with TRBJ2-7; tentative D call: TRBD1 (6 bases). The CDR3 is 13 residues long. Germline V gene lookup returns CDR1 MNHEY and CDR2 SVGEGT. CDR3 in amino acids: CVSSRFSGTEQYF. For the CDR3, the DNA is TGTGTCAGCAGCCGATTCTCCGGGACAGAGCAGTACTTC.

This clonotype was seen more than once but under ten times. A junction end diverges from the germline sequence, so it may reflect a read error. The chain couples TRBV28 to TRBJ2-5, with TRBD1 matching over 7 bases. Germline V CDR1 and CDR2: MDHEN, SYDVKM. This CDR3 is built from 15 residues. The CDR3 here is CTSSLQGTDKETQYF. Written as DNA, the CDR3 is TGTACCAGCAGTTTACAGGGGACGGATAAAGAGACCCAGTACTTC.

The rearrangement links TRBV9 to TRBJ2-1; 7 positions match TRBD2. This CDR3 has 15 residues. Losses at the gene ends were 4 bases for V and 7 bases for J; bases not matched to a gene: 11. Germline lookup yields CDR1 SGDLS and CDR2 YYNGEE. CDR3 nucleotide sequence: TGTGCCAGCAGCCCCCAGGGCGGGAGCCGAAATGAGCAGTTCTTC. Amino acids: CASSPQGGSRNEQFF. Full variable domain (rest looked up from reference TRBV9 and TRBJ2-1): DSGVTQTPKHLITATGQRVTLRCSPRSGDLSVYWYQQSLDQGLQFLIQYYNGEERAKGNILERFSAQQFPDLHSELNLSSLELGDSALYFCASSPQGGSRNEQFFGPGTRLTVL.

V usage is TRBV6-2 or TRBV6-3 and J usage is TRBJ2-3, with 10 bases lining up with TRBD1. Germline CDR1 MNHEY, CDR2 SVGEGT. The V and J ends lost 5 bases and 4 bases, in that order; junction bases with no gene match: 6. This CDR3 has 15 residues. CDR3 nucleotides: TGTGCCAGCAGTGCCCGGGACAGGGGTCCAGATACGCAGTATTTT. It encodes CASSARDRGPDTQYF.

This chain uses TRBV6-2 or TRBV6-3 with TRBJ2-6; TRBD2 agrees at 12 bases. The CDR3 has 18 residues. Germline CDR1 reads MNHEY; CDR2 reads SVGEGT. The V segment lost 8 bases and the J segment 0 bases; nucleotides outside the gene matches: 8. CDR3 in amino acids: CASLGETSGSSGANVLTF. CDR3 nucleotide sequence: TGTGCCAGCCTAGGGGAGACTAGCGGGAGCTCTGGGGCCAACGTCCTGACTTTC.